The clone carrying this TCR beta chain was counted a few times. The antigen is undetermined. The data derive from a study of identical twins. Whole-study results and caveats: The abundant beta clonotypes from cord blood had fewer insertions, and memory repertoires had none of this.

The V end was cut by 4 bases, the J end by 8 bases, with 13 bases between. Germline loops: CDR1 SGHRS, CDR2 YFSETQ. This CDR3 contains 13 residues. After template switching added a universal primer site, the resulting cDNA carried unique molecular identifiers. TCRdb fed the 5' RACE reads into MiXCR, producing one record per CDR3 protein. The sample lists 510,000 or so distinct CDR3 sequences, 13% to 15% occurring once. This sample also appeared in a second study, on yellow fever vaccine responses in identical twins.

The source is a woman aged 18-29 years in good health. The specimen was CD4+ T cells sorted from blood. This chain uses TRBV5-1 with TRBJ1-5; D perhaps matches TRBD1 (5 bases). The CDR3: CASSRGGEEPQHF. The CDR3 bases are TGCGCCAGCAGCCGGGGGGGAGAAGAGCCCCAGCATTTT.